This entry features one T cell receptor beta chain sequence. The target antigen is unknown. This sample includes further DNA sequences coding for the same CDR3. This specimen belongs to a study of shared clonotypes between healthy human individuals. Study-level background: Donors consisted of two women and a few men between 18 and 49. A donor's plate count was three for CD4 naive and three for CD4 memory; CD8 naive had two and CD8 memory one. Study-wide points: Of the naive CD4 clonotypes, around 4.7% were shared across several donors.

Here immunoSEQ multiplex PCR was the method, and the copy in TCRdb shows in-frame clones only, minus some. The sample includes roughly 2 million clones, about 95% seen only once; the top ten take around 1.1%. Naive CD8 cells, CD45RO-negative and positively selected for CCR7, excluded terminally differentiated effector memory CD45RA+ cells. All donors were healthy HIV-negative adults lacking recent acute infections or vaccinations. This CDR3 comprises 13 residues. The trim removed 2 bases at V and 3 bases at J, leaving 1 base unmatched. CDR1 is MGHRA, CDR2 YSYEKL, per germline. The chain uses TRBV4-1 and TRBJ2-7; the match to TRBD1 covers 7 bases. The sequence derives from a man younger than 35 in good health. The specimen was naive CD8+ T cells sorted from blood. As DNA, the CDR3 is TGCGCCAGCAGCCAAACAGGGGTCTACGAGCAGTACTTC. This sequence encodes CASSQTGVYEQYF.